The 24 T cell receptor beta chains listed next were all sequenced from one sample in a study of neurological immune-mediated disorders (dated by TCRdb to about 2019). What the time point label conveys for this sample: longitudinal time-point 2. The library was produced with 5' RACE. Data came from an Illumina HiSeq 2500. The public reads were quality trimmed at Q25 with fastp and then assembled into clones with MiXCR by TCRdb, keeping productive beta chains. Each entry is one CDR3 protein sequence, shown with its most common DNA and genes. In all, the sample holds 55,000 to 65,000 distinct CDR3 sequences, and nearly 10% of those were seen once. The leading ten clones occupy around 12% of the sample. The sequenced sample consisted of PBMCs. These receptors all stem from a man in his thirties or forties in good health.

This clonotype was seen ten or more times. DNA for the CDR3: TGCAGTGCTAGGAAGGACGCCGCCCTAACTGGACCCCAGCATTTT. It encodes CSARKDAALTGPQHF. The chain couples TRBV20-1 to TRBJ1-5; D is undetermined. CDR1 DFQATT and CDR2 SNEGSKA come from the germline V gene (reference sequence). V gave up 3 bases and J gave up 10 bases, with 22 bases separating them. The CDR3 length is 15 residues.

The chain employs TRBV18 and TRBJ2-3; 9 bases agree with TRBD1. CDR1 KGHSH and CDR2 LQKENI come from the germline V gene. CDR3 size: 16 residues. V lost 3 bases to trimming and J lost 0 bases; unmatched junction nucleotides: 4. CDR3 nucleotides: TGTGCCAGCTCACCGGACAGGGGTTATAGCACAGATACGCAGTATTTT. It specifies CASSPDRGYSTDTQYF.

This clonotype was seen many times. The chain joins TRBV5-5 to TRBJ2-2; D might be TRBD1 or TRBD2, each matching 5 bases. CDR1 and CDR2 from the germline V gene are SGHKS and YYEKEE (reference sequence). Trimming removed 4 bases from V and 1 base from J, with 11 bases in between. The CDR3 spans 15 residues. The CDR3 DNA is TGTGCCAGCAGCCCCGGGACGGTGAACACCGGGGAGCTGTTTTTT. This encodes CASSPGTVNTGELFF.

There are many counts of this clonotype. The rearrangement uses TRBV3-1 and TRBJ1-3, with a tentative D call TRBD1 (5 bases). This CDR3 spans 13 amino acids. Germline V gene lookup returns CDR1 LGHDT and CDR2 YNNKEL (reference sequence). V lost 9 bases and J 6 bases, leaving 15 bases between the germline ends. The CDR3 spells CASGGVGINTIYF. The CDR3 DNA is TGTGCCAGTGGAGGGGTTGGGATAAACACCATATATTTT.

This clonotype came up many times. The V gene is TRBV15, the J gene TRBJ2-2; 12 positions match TRBD1. CDR3 size: 20 residues. Germline lookup yields CDR1 LNHNV and CDR2 YYDKDF (reference sequence). V lost 0 bases, J lost 4 bases, and 12 bases stayed unmatched. The CDR3 nucleotides read TGTGCCACCAGCAGAGAGCATCCCGGGACAGGGGGCACTAGCACCGGGGAGCTGTTTTTT. It specifies CATSREHPGTGGTSTGELFF.

This chain connects TRBV6-2 or TRBV6-3 to TRBJ2-7, with D perhaps matching TRBD2 (5 bases). CDR3 size: 14 residues. Germline V gene lookup returns CDR1 MNHEY and CDR2 SVGEGT. V dropped 5 bases and J dropped 5 bases, with 16 bases sitting between them. CDR3 sequence: CASSEVLPGDEQYF. Written as DNA, the CDR3 is TGTGCCAGCAGTGAGGTCCTGCCCGGGGACGAGCAGTACTTC.

This clonotype was found many times. The gene calls are TRBV12-3 or TRBV12-4 and TRBJ2-1; tentatively, D is TRBD1 (6 bases). Trimming pared 5 bases from V and 3 bases from J, leaving 14 bases between. The CDR3 loop spans 15 amino acids. The CDR3 sequence is CASSPGAGYYNEQFF. The CDR3 region has the DNA TGTGCCAGCAGTCCAGGGGCAGGGTACTACAATGAGCAGTTCTTC.

At least ten counts were recorded for this clonotype. V and J are TRBV20-1 and TRBJ2-7, with D hard to call. Deletions cut 2 bases from V and 1 base from J, with 6 bases between. The CDR3 runs to 12 residues. Germline V gene sequence: CDR1 DFQATT, CDR2 SNEGSKA (reference sequence). The CDR3 loop reads CSARKGSYEQYF. As DNA, the CDR3 is TGCAGTGCTAGAAAGGGATCCTACGAGCAGTACTTC.

In regard to this clonotype: Possible read error: a much larger clone is one base away. The CDR3 coding sequence is TGCGCCAGCAGCTTTATTACGCCGGATCCGGAGACCCAGTACTTC. Its protein is CASSFITPDPETQYF. The chain recombines TRBV5-1 with TRBJ2-5; no firm D call. Germline values: CDR1 SGHRS, CDR2 YFSETQ. The germline V and J ends were trimmed by 2 bases and 5 bases, with 16 bases remaining between them. The CDR3 is 15 residues long.

This clonotype was detected ten times or more. The rearrangement links TRBV29-1 to TRBJ2-1; the D is unclear. This CDR3 has 13 amino acids. Germline assignment: CDR1 SQVTM and CDR2 ANQGSEA. CDR3 nucleotides: TGCACCATACGATCGAGCTCCTACAATGAGCAGTTCTTC. Translating it yields CTIRSSSYNEQFF.

This clonotype was counted ten times or more. V gene TRBV10-3 combines with J gene TRBJ2-7, with D perhaps matching TRBD2 (6 bases). Trimming pared 3 bases from V and 4 bases from J, leaving 16 bases between. Germline lookup yields CDR1 ENHRY and CDR2 SYGVKD. This CDR3 has 15 residues. CDR3 sequence (DNA): TGTGCCATCAGTGATGCGACCGGGACTCCGTACGAGCAGTACTTC. Translated, it gives CAISDATGTPYEQYF.

With regard to this clonotype: It may be a read error: a sequence one base away is much more abundant. The chain carries TRBV25-1 and TRBJ2-2; D is possibly TRBD2 (6 bases). This CDR3 region has 14 residues. V was clipped by 10 bases and J by 1 base, with 13 bases between them. The germline V gene has CDR1 MGHDK and CDR2 SYGVNS. CDR3 loop: CANMGTLNTGELFF. The CDR3 nucleotides are TGTGCCAACATGGGGACTCTGAACACCGGGGAGCTGTTTTTT.

This clonotype was seen at least ten times. The genes are TRBV28 and TRBJ2-7; TRBD1 aligns across 8 bases. The trim removed 5 bases at V and 3 bases at J, leaving 6 bases unmatched. The CDR3 runs 14 residues. Germline V gene sequence: CDR1 MDHEN, CDR2 SYDVKM. The CDR3 DNA reads as TGTGCCAGCAGTACCAGACAGGGGTTCTACGAGCAGTACTTC. Translation gives CASSTRQGFYEQYF.

The rearrangement uses TRBV7-7 and TRBJ2-1; perhaps TRBD2 as D (5 bases). The CDR3 runs 14 residues. In germline, CDR1 is SSHAT, CDR2 FNYEAQ (reference sequence). V was cut by 1 base and J by 13 bases, with 17 bases left in between. The CDR3 nucleotides are TGTGCCAGCAGCTTAGTGCCGGGAATGAGTGACCAGTTCTTC. Translating it yields CASSLVPGMSDQFF.

This clonotype was counted many times. The gene calls are TRBV6-1 and TRBJ2-2, with D unclear. V lost 2 bases to trimming and J lost 3 bases, with 10 bases between them. Germline V CDR1 and CDR2: MNHNS, SASEGT. The CDR3 runs 15 residues. The CDR3 DNA is TGTGCCAGCAGTGAACTTCGGTCCCACACCGGGGAGCTGTTTTTT. Translating gives CASSELRSHTGELFF.

This clonotype occurred many times. The chain couples TRBV20-1 to TRBJ2-4; 7 nucleotides agree with TRBD2. Trimming took 5 bases from V and 3 from J; bases not matched to a gene: 13. The CDR3 covers 16 residues. Germline values: CDR1 DFQATT, CDR2 SNEGSKA (reference sequence). The CDR3: CSAPLGAGRGKNIQYF. CDR3 nucleotides: TGCAGTGCTCCCCTCGGAGCGGGAAGAGGCAAAAACATTCAGTACTTC.

This clonotype was picked up many times. The V and J genes are TRBV12-3 or TRBV12-4 and TRBJ2-1, with unresolved D. The CDR3 length is 12 residues. V was trimmed by 5 bases and J by 3 bases, leaving 5 bases between them. DNA for the CDR3: TGTGCCAGCAGTCTAAACTACAATGAGCAGTTCTTC. Encoded protein: CASSLNYNEQFF.

This clonotype was found once. The V gene is TRBV6-5, the J gene TRBJ1-1; 8 nucleotides agree with TRBD1. The V gene's germline CDR1 is MNHEY and CDR2 SVGAGI. V dropped 10 bases and J dropped 8; count of bases not matched to a gene: 6. This CDR3 is built from 11 residues. CDR3 DNA: TGTGCCACCGTGGACAGGGCCGAAGCTTTCTTT. It codes for CATVDRAEAFF.

This clonotype was observed at least ten times. The CDR3 is CASSARTGGPTMNTEAFF. In nucleotides, the CDR3 is TGCGCCAGCAGCGCAAGGACAGGGGGCCCCACTATGAACACTGAAGCTTTCTTT. This sequence joins TRBV5-1 and TRBJ1-1; TRBD1 matches 11 bases. After removal of 4 bases from V and 0 bases from J, the junction contained 11 bases not matched to a gene. The CDR3 length is 18 residues. Germline assignment: CDR1 SGHRS and CDR2 YFSETQ.

This clonotype was seen at least ten times. The chain employs TRBV4-2 and TRBJ1-1; D remains unclear. The CDR3 length is 15 residues. Germline V gives CDR1 LGHNA, CDR2 YNFKEQ. Trimming took off 0 bases at V and 5 bases at J, with 13 bases between the two ends. CDR3 protein: CASSQDQPGKTEAFF. The DNA of the CDR3 is TGTGCCAGCAGCCAAGATCAACCGGGAAAGACTGAAGCTTTCTTT.

This clonotype appeared many times. V usage is TRBV12-3 or TRBV12-4 and J usage is TRBJ2-7; the match to TRBD1 covers 11 bases. The J segment lost 1 base and the V segment lost 1 base, leaving 12 bases of the junction unmatched. This CDR3 has 19 residues. CDR3 nucleotides: TGTGCCAGCAGTTTAGGGTTAGGACAGGGGGCGATCTATTCCTACGAGCAGTACTTC. It translates to CASSLGLGQGAIYSYEQYF.

This clonotype has ten or more counts. V usage is TRBV20-1 and J usage is TRBJ2-2; D ambiguous. CDR1 is DFQATT and CDR2 is SNEGSKA in the germline V gene (reference sequence). CDR3 length: 11 residues. V lost 3 bases and J lost 5, with 4 bases in between. In DNA form, the CDR3 reads TGCAGTGCTAGGGAAACCGGGGAGCTGTTTTTT. It yields the protein CSARETGELFF.

For this clonotype: A much bigger clone sits one base away, suggesting this may be a read error. The chain uses TRBV20-1 and TRBJ2-3, with D unclear. The CDR3 consists of 14 residues. The germline V gene has CDR1 DFQATT and CDR2 SNEGSKA (reference sequence). V gave up 3 bases and J gave up 3 bases, with 13 bases separating them. CDR3 loop: CSASKWVSTDTQYF. The CDR3 DNA reads as TGCAGTGCTAGTAAGTGGGTGTCGACAGATACGCAGTATTTT.

The table lists this clonotype with many counts. The chain has TRBV7-3 and TRBJ2-3; D is perhaps TRBD1 (6 bases). Germline V gene lookup returns CDR1 SGHTA and CDR2 FQGTGA. The CDR3 sequence is 15 residues long. Trimming removed 4 bases from V and 2 bases from J, with 13 bases in between. CDR3 bases: TGTGCCAGCAGCTCAGGGCCAGGGGTCACAGATACGCAGTATTTT. It encodes CASSSGPGVTDTQYF.